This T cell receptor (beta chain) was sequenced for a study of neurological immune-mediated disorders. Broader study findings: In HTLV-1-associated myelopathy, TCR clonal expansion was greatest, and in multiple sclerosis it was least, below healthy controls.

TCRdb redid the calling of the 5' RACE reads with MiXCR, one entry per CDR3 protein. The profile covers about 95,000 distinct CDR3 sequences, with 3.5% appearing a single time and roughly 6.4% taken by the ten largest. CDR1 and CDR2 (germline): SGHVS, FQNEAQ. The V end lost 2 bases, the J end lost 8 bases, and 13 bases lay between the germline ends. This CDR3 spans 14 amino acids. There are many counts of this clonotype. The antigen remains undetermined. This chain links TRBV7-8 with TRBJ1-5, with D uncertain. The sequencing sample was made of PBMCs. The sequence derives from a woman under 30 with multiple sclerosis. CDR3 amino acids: CASSLIGRRKPQHF. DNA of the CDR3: TGTGCCAGCAGCTTAATTGGCAGACGGAAGCCCCAGCATTTT.